The next 3 T cell receptor beta chains were all read from a single sample in a study of liver allograft versus peripheral blood T cells. Study-level information: Transplanted-liver T cell receptor repertoires were compared with recipients' peripheral blood repertoires.

TCRdb ran MiXCR on the reads and lists one entry per CDR3 protein. The table includes 8,500 or so distinct CDR3 sequences, roughly 26% detected once. The receptors were sampled from a human patient who had a liver transplant. Some T cells may originate from the graft donor.

Ten or more counts support this clonotype. The V and J genes are TRBV7-2 and TRBJ2-5, with D tentatively TRBD2 (5 bases). From germline, CDR1 is SGHTA and CDR2 FQGNSA. V was clipped by 0 bases and J by 7 bases, with 12 bases between them. The CDR3 runs to 14 residues. CDR3 protein: CASSLAMSGGTQYF. CDR3 DNA: TGTGCCAGCAGCTTAGCTATGAGCGGCGGGACCCAGTACTTC.

Comments on this clonotype: Germline is not matched at one junction end, which may reflect a read error. The chain joins TRBV7-2 to TRBJ2-7, with D unresolved. The CDR3 spans 13 residues. From germline, CDR1 is SGHTA and CDR2 FQGNSA. This CDR3 is CASSFLGSYGQYF. DNA of the CDR3: TGTGCCAGCAGCTTCCTGGGATCCTACGGGCAGTACTTC.

In its sample, this clonotype ranks as medium-sized (0.01 to 0.1%). The rearrangement uses TRBV27 and TRBJ1-6, with D possibly TRBD1 on 5 matching bases. The germline gives CDR1 MNHEY, CDR2 SMNVEV (reference sequence). This CDR3 spans 18 amino acids. V was clipped by 5 bases and J by 1 base, with 18 bases between them. DNA for the CDR3: TGTGCCAGCAGTCCCAGACAGATTCTAGATTCCTATAATTCACCCCTCCACTTT. This gives the protein CASSPRQILDSYNSPLHF.